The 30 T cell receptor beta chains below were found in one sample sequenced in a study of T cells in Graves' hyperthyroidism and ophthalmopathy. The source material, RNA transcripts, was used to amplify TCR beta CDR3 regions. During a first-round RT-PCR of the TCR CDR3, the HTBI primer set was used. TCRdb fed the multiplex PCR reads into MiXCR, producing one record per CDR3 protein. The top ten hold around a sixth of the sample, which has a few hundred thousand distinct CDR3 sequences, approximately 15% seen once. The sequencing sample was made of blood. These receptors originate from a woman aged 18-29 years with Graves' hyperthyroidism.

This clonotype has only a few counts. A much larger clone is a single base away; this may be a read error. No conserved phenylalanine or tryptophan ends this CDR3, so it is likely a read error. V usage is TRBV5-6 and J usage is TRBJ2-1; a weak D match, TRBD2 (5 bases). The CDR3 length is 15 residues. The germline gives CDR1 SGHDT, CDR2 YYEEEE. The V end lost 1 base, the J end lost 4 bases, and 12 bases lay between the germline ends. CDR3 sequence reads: CASSLPGMGYNEQFL. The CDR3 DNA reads TGTGCCAGCAGCTTGCCGGGAATGGGTTACAATGAGCAGTTCCTC.

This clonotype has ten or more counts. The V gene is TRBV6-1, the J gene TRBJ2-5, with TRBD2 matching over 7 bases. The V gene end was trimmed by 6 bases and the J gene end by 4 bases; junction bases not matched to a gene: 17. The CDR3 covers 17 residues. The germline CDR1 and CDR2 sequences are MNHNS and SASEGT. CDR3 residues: CASSRPPERDLGETQYF. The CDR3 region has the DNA TGTGCCAGCAGCCGCCCCCCAGAGCGGGACCTGGGAGAGACCCAGTACTTC.

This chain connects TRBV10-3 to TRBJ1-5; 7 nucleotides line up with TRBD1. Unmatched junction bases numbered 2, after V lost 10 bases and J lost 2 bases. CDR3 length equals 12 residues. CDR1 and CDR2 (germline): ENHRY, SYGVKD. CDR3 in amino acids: CATRGGNQPQHF. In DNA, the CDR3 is TGTGCCACCAGGGGGGGCAATCAGCCCCAGCATTTT.

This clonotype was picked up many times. The CDR3 loop reads CASSFKPWSGTEAFF. DNA for the CDR3: TGTGCCAGCAGTTTCAAGCCCTGGTCCGGCACTGAAGCTTTCTTT. V usage is TRBV12-3 or TRBV12-4 and J usage is TRBJ1-1; D is unresolved. The V gene lost 3 bases and the J gene lost 4 bases, with 15 bases spanning the gap. This CDR3 region has 15 residues.

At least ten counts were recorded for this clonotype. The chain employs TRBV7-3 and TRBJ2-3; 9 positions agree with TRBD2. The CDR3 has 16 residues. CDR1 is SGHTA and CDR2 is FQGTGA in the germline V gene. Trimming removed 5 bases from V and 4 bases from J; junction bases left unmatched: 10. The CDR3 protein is CASSKGLGGRADTQYF. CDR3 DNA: TGTGCCAGCAGCAAAGGGTTAGGCGGGAGGGCAGATACGCAGTATTTT.

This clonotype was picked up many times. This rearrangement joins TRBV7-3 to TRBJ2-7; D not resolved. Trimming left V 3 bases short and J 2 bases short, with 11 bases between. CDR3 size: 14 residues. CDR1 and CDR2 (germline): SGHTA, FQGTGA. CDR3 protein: CASSFCGTPYEQYV. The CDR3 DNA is TGTGCCAGCAGCTTTTGCGGTACCCCCTACGAGCAGTACGTC.

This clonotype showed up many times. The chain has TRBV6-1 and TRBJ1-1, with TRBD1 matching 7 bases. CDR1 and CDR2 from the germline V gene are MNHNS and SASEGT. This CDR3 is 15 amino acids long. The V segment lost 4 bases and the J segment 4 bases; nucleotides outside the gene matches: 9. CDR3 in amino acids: CASSGLQGIGTEAFF. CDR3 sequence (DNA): TGTGCCAGCAGTGGGTTACAGGGGATAGGCACTGAAGCTTTCTTT.

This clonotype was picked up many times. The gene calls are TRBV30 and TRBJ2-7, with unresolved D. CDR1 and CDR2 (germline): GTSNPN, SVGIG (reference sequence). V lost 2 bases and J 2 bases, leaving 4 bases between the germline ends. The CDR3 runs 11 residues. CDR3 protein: CAWSSAYEQYV. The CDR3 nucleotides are TGTGCCTGGAGTTCGGCCTACGAGCAGTACGTC.

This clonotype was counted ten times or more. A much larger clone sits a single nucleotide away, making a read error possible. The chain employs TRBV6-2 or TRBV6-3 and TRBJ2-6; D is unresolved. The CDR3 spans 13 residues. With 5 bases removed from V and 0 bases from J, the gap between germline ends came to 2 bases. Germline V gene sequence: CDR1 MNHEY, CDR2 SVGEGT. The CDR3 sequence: CASSRSGANVLTF. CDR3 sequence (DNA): TGTGCCAGCAGTCGCTCTGGGGCCAACGTCCTGACTTTC.

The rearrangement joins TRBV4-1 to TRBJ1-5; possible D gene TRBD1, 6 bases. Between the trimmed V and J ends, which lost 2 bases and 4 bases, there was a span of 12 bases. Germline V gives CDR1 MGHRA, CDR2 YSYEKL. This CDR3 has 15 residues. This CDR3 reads CASSQLLTGNQPQHF. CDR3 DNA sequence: TGCGCCAGCAGCCAACTCCTTACAGGGAATCAGCCCCAGCATTTT.

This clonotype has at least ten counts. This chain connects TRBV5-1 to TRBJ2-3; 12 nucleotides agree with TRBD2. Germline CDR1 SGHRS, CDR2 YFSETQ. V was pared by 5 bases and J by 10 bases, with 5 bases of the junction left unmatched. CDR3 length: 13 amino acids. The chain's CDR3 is CASRPSGRAAQYF. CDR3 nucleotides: TGCGCCAGCAGACCTAGCGGGAGGGCGGCGCAGTATTTT.

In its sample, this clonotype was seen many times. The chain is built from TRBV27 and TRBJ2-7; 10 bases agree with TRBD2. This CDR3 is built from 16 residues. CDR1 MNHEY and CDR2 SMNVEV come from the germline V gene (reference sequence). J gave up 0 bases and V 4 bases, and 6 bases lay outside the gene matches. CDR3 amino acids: CASSYSSSGSSYEQYF. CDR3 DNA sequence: TGTGCCAGCAGTTACTCCTCTAGCGGGAGCTCCTACGAGCAGTACTTC.

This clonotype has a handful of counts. The CDR3 DNA is TGTGCCACCTACAGGGGGTTCTCCTACGAGCAGTACTTC. It encodes CATYRGFSYEQYF. This chain connects TRBV19 to TRBJ2-7; 8 bases fit TRBD1. Germline CDR1 reads LNHDA; CDR2 reads SQIVND (reference sequence). V gave up 10 bases and J gave up 0 bases; unmatched junction bases: 5. The CDR3 loop spans 13 amino acids.

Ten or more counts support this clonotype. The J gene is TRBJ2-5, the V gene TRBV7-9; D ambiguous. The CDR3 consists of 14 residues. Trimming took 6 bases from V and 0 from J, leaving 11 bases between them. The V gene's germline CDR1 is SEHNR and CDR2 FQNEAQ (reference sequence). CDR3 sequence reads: CASSLSGYQETQYF. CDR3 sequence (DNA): TGTGCCAGCAGTTTGTCCGGGTACCAAGAGACCCAGTACTTC. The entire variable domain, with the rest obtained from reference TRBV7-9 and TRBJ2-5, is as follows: DTGVSQNPRHKITKRGQNVTFRCDPISEHNRLYWYRQTLGQGPEFLTYFQNEAQLEKSRLLSDRFSAERPKGSFSTLEIQRTEQGDSAMYLCASSLSGYQETQYFGPGTRLLVL.

CDR3 protein: CASSLEGEAFF. Here the CDR3 DNA reads TGTGCCAGCAGTTTGGAGGGGGAAGCTTTCTTT. J is TRBJ1-1 and V is TRBV12-3 or TRBV12-4; weak D call: TRBD1 (5 bases). Trimming pared 3 bases from V and 8 bases from J, leaving 7 bases between. The CDR3 is made up of 11 amino acids.

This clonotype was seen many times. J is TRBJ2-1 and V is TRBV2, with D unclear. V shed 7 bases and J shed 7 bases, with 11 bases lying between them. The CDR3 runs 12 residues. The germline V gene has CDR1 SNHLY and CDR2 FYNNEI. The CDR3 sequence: CASMVRKNEQFF. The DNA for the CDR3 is TGTGCCAGCATGGTTAGGAAGAATGAGCAGTTCTTC.

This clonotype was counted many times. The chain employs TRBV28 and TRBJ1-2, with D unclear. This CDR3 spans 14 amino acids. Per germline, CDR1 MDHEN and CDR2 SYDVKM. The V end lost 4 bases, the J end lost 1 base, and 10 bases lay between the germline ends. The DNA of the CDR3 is TGTGCCAGCAGTTCCTCTCCCCTTAACTATGGCTACACCTTC. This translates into CASSSSPLNYGYTF.

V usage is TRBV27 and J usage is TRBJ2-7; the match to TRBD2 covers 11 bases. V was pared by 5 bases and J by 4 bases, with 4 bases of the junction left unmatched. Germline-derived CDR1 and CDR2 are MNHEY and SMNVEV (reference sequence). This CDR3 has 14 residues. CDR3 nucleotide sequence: TGTGCCAGCAGTGGACTAGCGGGTTTGTACGAGCAGTACGTC. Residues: CASSGLAGLYEQYV.

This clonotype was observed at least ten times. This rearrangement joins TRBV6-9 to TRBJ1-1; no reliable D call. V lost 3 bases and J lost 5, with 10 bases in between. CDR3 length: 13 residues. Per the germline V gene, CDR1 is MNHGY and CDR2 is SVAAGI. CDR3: CASSYLGWTEAFF. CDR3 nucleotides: TGTGCCAGCAGTTACCTAGGGTGGACTGAAGCTTTCTTT.

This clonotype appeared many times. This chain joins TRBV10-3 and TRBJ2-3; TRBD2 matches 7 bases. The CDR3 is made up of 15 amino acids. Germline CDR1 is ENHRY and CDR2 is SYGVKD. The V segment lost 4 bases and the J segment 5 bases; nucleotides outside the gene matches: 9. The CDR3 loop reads CAISASGLVKDTQYF. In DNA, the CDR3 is TGTGCCATCAGTGCTAGCGGCCTAGTTAAAGATACGCAGTATTTT.

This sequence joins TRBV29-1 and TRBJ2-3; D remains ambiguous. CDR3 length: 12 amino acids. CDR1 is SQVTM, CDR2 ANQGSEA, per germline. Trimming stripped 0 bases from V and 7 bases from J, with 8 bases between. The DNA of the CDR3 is TGCAGCGTTGAAGATCCCAGTTATACGCAGTATTTT. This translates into CSVEDPSYTQYF.

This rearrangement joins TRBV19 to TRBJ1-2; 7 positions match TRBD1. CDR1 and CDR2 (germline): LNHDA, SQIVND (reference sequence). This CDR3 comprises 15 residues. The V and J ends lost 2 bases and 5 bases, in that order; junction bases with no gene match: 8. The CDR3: CASSINWDSRYGYTF. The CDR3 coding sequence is TGTGCCAGTAGTATAAATTGGGACAGCCGATATGGCTACACCTTC.

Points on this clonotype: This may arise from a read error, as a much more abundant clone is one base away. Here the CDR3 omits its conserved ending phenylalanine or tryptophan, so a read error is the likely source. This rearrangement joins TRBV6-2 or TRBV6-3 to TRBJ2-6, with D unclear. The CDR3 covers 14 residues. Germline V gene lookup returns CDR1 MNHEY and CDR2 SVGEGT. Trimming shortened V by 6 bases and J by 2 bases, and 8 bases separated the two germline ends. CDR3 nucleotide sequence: TGTGCCAGCAGATACGGTCCTGGGGCCAACGTCCTGACTTTA. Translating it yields CASRYGPGANVLTL.

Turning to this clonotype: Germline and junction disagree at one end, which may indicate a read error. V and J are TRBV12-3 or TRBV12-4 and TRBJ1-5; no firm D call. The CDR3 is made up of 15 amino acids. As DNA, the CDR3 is TGTGCCAGCAGTCCTCCCGGGAATAGCAATCAGCTCCAGCATTTT. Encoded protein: CASSPPGNSNQLQHF.

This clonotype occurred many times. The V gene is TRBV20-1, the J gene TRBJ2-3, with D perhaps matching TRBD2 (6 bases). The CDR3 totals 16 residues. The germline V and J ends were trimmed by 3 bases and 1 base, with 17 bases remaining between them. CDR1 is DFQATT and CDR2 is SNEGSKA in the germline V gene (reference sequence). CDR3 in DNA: TGCAGTGCTAGGTCACGCGCGGGACTCGGCACAGATACGCAGTATTTT. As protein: CSARSRAGLGTDTQYF.

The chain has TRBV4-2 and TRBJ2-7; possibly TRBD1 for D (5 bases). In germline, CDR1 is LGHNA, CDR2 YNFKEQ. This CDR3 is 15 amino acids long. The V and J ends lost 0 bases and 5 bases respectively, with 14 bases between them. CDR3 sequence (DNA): TGTGCCAGCAGCCAAGAACGGCTGGGGCAAGACGAGCAGTACTTC. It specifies CASSQERLGQDEQYF.

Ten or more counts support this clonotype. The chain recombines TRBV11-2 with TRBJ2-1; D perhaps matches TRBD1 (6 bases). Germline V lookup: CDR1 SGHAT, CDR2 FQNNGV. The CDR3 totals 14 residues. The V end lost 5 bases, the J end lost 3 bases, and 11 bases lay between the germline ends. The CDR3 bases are TGTGCCAGCAGCCTCGCAGGGGACTACAATGAGCAGTTCTTC. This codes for CASSLAGDYNEQFF. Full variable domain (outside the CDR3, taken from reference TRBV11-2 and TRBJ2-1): EAGVAQSPRYKIIEKRQSVAFWCNPISGHATLYWYQQILGQGPKLLIQFQNNGVVDDSQLPKDRFSAERLKGVDSTLKIQPAKLEDSAVYLCASSLAGDYNEQFFGPGTRLTVL.

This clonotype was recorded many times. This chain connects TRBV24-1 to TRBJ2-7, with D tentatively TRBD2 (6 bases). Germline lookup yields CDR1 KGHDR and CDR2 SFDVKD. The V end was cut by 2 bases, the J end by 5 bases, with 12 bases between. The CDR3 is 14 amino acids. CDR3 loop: CATSDSLSGHEQYF. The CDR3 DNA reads TGTGCCACCAGTGATTCCCTTAGCGGCCACGAGCAGTACTTC.

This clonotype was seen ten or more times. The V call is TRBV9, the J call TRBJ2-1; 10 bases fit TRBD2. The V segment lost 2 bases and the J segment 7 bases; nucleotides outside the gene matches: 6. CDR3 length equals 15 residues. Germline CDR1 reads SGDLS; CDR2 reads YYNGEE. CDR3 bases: TGTGCCAGCAGCGTCGAGCGGGAGGGATGGAATGAGCAGTTCTTC. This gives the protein CASSVEREGWNEQFF.

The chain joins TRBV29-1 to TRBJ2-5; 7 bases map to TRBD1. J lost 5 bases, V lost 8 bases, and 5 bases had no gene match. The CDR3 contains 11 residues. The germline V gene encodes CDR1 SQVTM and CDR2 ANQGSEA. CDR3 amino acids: CSMTGYETQYF. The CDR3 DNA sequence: TGCAGCATGACAGGGTACGAGACCCAGTACTTC.